One sample yielded the 8 T cell receptor beta chains listed below, sequenced in a study of blood T cell repertoires in COVID-19. The protocol was immunoSEQ multiplex PCR, while the TCRdb copy is restricted to in-frame clones and leaves out a portion. The profile shows 250,000 or so clones, 80% to 90% of them singletons. Sequences were obtained from peripheral blood. The receptors derive from a woman in her 70s with acute or convalescent COVID-19.

The chain joins TRBV10-3 to TRBJ2-3; 7 bases line up with TRBD2. This CDR3 contains 11 residues. The J segment lost 9 bases and the V segment lost 7 bases, leaving 4 bases of the junction unmatched. Germline values: CDR1 ENHRY, CDR2 SYGVKD. The CDR3 region is CAINGGDTQYF. The CDR3 nucleotides are TGTGCCATCAATGGGGGGGACACGCAGTATTTT.

The V and J genes are TRBV29-1 and TRBJ1-1; unclear D gene. The CDR3 is 12 amino acids. From germline, CDR1 is SQVTM and CDR2 ANQGSEA. V lost 7 bases, J lost 3 bases, and 12 bases lay in between. CDR3 in amino acids: CSGRTDHTEAFF. As DNA, the CDR3 is TGCAGCGGCCGAACAGACCACACTGAAGCTTTCTTT.

The genes are TRBV6-2 or TRBV6-3 and TRBJ2-7, with 7 bases matching TRBD2. The ends lost 2 bases at V and 5 bases at J; junction bases unmatched: 15. CDR1 and CDR2 from the germline V gene are MNHEY and SVGEGT. This CDR3 region has 17 residues. CDR3 DNA sequence: TGTGCCAGCAGTTACCCCCTGGGAGGGATCCGATCGGACGAGCAGTACTTC. Translation: CASSYPLGGIRSDEQYF.

A few counts support this clone. The chain combines TRBV6-1 with TRBJ1-2, with 7 nucleotides matching TRBD1. The CDR3 extends over 13 amino acids. Germline CDR1 is MNHNS and CDR2 is SASEGT. V lost 2 bases, J lost 5 bases, and 2 bases stayed unmatched. In nucleotides, the CDR3 is TGTGCCAGCAGTGAATCACAGGGGTATGGCTACACCTTC. Amino acid sequence: CASSESQGYGYTF.

J is TRBJ1-1 and V is TRBV11-3, with 8 nucleotides matching TRBD1. The CDR3 has 16 residues. CDR1 SGHNT and CDR2 YENEEA come from the germline V gene. The trim removed 5 bases at V and 0 bases at J, leaving 8 bases unmatched. The DNA for the CDR3 is TGTGCCAGCAGCCAGAGGACAGGGTCGGTGAACACTGAAGCTTTCTTT. Encoded protein: CASSQRTGSVNTEAFF.

The chain has TRBV5-5 and TRBJ1-4; possibly TRBD1 for D (5 bases). CDR1 is SGHKS and CDR2 is YYEKEE in the germline V gene (reference sequence). The ends were cut back, 4 bases at V and 0 bases at J, with 10 bases in the middle. CDR3 length: 15 amino acids. The CDR3, as DNA: TGTGCCAGCAGCGGCGACAGCACAACTAATGAAAAACTGTTTTTT. It is translated as CASSGDSTTNEKLFF.

V usage is TRBV27 and J usage is TRBJ2-7, with TRBD2 matching 11 bases. The trim removed 3 bases at V and 2 bases at J, leaving 6 bases unmatched. This CDR3 comprises 16 residues. Germline V gene lookup returns CDR1 MNHEY and CDR2 SMNVEV (reference sequence). This CDR3 is CASSFSPTSGTYEQYF. CDR3 DNA sequence: TGTGCCAGCAGTTTTTCCCCGACTAGCGGGACCTACGAGCAGTACTTC.

V is TRBV6-4 and J is TRBJ2-2, with 7 nucleotides matching TRBD2. Germline loops: CDR1 MRHNA, CDR2 SNTAGT. V lost 6 bases and J lost 6; bases outside the gene matches: 10. The CDR3 runs to 15 residues. CDR3 DNA sequence: TGTGCCAGCAGCCAAAACGACCTAGCGGCCGGGGAGCTGTTTTTT. This gives the protein CASSQNDLAAGELFF.